This T cell receptor beta chain was sequenced during a study of T cell repertoires in cytomegalovirus infection. Study-level information: In public TCR beta signatures, there were indications of both CMV infection and matching HLA type. Findings and limits, study-wide: Pooled public TCR beta family frequency picked out CMV carriers with the relevant HLA. Clonotypes of TCR beta that were HLA-C-restricted and CMV-specific dominated the ex vivo response.

This clonotype has more than one count but fewer than ten. Its target is unknown. Each CDR3 protein is one row after TCRdb ran MiXCR on the reads. The sample holds some 220,000 distinct CDR3 sequences, under 8.5% seen once. Germline V CDR1 and CDR2: DFQATT, SNEGSKA (reference sequence). This CDR3 region has 15 residues. Trimming pared 3 bases from V and 1 base from J, leaving 15 bases between. The receptor's source is a human donor in good health (CMV status not recorded). Some clones in this sample may be carry-over from other donors' samples. Sequenced input: PBMCs. The chain has TRBV20-1 and TRBJ2-5; D may be TRBD1 (5 bases). The CDR3, as DNA: TGCAGTGCTAGGGGGCAAAGCCCGCCCCAAGAGACCCAGTACTTC. Translation gives CSARGQSPPQETQYF.